The rows below give T cell receptor beta chains drawn from one sample of a study of shared clonotypes between healthy human individuals. The data were produced by immunoSEQ multiplex PCR, yet TCRdb's version contains in-frame clones alone and is incomplete. The sample has 400,000 to 600,000 clones, around 79% seen once. Sequenced input: PBMCs. The source of these receptors is a middle-aged woman in good health. Some clones in this sample may be carry-over from other donors' samples. Both conserved end residues are trimmed from each CDR3.

cdr3_aa	v_call
ASSPNRGNEKLF	TRBV2
AITTEGAGYT	TRBV10-3
ASSGGFYEQY	TRBV2
AISEGTSRMTDTQY	TRBV10-3
ASRDPASRATDTQY	TRBV19
ASSSSRTRQMGAF	TRBV5-6
ASSPGTGGDTEAF	TRBV19
ASSQNRYLGNQPQH	TRBV10-1
ASSPPSGREQF	TRBV18
ASSLRGIDEQF	TRBV5-4
ASSKGQPLDGYT	TRBV5-1
AISDSAGVNNHEQF	TRBV10-3
ATSRGGTSGTYEQY	TRBV15
ASRNLGQGGDEQY	TRBV28
ASSLEGPGTGELF	TRBV5-1
AWVGLAGVNEQY	TRBV30
ASSLAGQGNSPLH	TRBV5-1
ASSPQGALSYNEQF	TRBV7-3
ASSEQGLTGYT	TRBV7-3
ASSLRTGYTGELF	TRBV5-1
ASRIDREDTEAF	TRBV10-1
SVATAFSDTQY	TRBV29-1